The present T cell receptor beta chain was sequenced within a study of blood T cell repertoires in COVID-19. Looking at the study overall: Collection of acute and convalescent COVID-19 samples took place in the United States, Italy and Spain.

TCRdb keeps only in-frame clones here, not all; method: immunoSEQ multiplex PCR. This table has over 200,000 clones, about 90% appearing once. The germline CDR1 and CDR2 sequences are LGHNA and YNFKEQ. V gave up 0 bases and J gave up 4 bases, with 13 bases separating them. The CDR3 totals 15 residues. The receptor was derived from a woman in her twenties or thirties with acute COVID-19. This rearrangement joins TRBV4-2 to TRBJ2-7; D possibly corresponds to TRBD2 (6 bases). Sequenced input: PBMCs or T cells enriched from blood (not recorded which). CDR3 sequence: CASSQDLGLLYEQYF. The CDR3 nucleotides are TGTGCCAGCAGCCAAGATCTAGGACTACTTTACGAGCAGTACTTC.